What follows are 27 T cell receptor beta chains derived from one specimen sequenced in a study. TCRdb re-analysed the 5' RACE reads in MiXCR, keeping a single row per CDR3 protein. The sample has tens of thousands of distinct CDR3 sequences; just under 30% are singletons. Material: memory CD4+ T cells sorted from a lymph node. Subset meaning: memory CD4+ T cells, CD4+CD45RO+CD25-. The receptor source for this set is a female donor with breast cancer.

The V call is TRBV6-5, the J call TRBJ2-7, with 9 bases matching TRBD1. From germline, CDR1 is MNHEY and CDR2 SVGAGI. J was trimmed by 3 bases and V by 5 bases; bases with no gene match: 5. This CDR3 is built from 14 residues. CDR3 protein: CASSAGTGFYEQYF. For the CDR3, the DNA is TGTGCCAGCAGTGCCGGGACAGGGTTCTACGAGCAGTACTTC.

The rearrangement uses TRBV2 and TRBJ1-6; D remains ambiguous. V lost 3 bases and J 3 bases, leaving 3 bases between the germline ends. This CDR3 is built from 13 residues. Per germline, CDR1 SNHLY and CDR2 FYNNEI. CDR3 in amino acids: CASSDRYNSPLHF. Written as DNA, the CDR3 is TGTGCCAGCAGTGACCGCTATAATTCACCCCTCCACTTT.

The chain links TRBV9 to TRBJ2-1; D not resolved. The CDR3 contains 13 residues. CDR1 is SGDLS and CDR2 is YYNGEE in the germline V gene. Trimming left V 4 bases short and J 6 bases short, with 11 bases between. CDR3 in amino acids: CASSSGAFNEQFF. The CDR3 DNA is TGTGCCAGCAGCTCGGGCGCTTTCAATGAGCAGTTCTTC. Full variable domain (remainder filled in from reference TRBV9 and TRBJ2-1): DSGVTQTPKHLITATGQRVTLRCSPRSGDLSVYWYQQSLDQGLQFLIQYYNGEERAKGNILERFSAQQFPDLHSELNLSSLELGDSALYFCASSSGAFNEQFFGPGTRLTVL.

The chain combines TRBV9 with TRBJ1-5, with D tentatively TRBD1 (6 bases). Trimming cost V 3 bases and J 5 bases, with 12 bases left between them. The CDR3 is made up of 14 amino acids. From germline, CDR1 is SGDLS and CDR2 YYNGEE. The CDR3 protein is CASSAGAWDQPQHF. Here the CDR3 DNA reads TGTGCCAGCAGCGCAGGGGCCTGGGATCAGCCCCAGCATTTT.

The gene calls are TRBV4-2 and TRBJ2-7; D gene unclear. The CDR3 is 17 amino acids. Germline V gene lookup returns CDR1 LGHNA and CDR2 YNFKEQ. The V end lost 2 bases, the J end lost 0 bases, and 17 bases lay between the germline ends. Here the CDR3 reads CASSQSHSADRSYEQYF. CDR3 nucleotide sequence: TGTGCCAGCAGCCAATCCCACTCCGCGGACCGCTCCTACGAGCAGTACTTC.

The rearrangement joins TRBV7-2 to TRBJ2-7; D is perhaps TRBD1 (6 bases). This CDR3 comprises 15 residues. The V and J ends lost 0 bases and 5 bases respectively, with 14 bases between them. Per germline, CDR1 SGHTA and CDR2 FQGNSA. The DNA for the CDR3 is TGTGCCAGCAGCTTAGCGGGGACCCAGGGGAACGAGCAGTACTTC. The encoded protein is CASSLAGTQGNEQYF.

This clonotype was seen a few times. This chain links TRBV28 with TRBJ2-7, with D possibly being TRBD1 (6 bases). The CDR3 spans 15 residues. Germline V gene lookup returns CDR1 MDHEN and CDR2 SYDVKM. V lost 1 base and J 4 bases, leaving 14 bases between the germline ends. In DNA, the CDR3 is TGTGCCAGCAGTTTATTTTCCGGGACAAGTTACGAGCAGTACTTC. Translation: CASSLFSGTSYEQYF.

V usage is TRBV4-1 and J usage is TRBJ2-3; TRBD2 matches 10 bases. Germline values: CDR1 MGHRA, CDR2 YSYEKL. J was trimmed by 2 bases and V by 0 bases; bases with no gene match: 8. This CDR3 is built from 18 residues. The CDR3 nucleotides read TGCGCCAGCAGCCAAGACCTAGCGGGAGTTTCGGTCACAGATACGCAGTATTTT. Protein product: CASSQDLAGVSVTDTQYF.

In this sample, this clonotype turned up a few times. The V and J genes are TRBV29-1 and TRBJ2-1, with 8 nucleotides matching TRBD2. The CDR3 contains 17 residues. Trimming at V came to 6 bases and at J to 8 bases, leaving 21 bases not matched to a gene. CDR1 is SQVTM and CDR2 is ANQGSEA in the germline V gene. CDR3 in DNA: TGCAGCGTCGCCGGGGGTAGCGGGGCTTCGCTGGGGGATGAGCAGTTCTTC. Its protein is CSVAGGSGASLGDEQFF.

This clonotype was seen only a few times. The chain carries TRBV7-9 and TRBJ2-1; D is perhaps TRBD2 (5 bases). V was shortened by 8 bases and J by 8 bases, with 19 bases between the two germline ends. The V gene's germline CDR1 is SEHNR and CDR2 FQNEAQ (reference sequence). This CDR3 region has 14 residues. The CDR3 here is CASGGLSSLHEQFF. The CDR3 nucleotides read TGTGCCAGCGGCGGGTTAAGCTCCCTGCATGAGCAGTTCTTC. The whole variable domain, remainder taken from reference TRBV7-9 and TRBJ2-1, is DTGVSQNPRHKITKRGQNVTFRCDPISEHNRLYWYRQTLGQGPEFLTYFQNEAQLEKSRLLSDRFSAERPKGSFSTLEIQRTEQGDSAMYLCASGGLSSLHEQFFGPGTRLTVL.

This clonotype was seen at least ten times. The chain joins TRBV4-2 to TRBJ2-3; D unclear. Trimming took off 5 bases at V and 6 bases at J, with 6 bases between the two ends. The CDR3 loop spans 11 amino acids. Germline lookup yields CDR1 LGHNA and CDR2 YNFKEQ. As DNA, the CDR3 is TGTGCCAGCAGCGGTTCGGATACGCAGTATTTT. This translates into CASSGSDTQYF.

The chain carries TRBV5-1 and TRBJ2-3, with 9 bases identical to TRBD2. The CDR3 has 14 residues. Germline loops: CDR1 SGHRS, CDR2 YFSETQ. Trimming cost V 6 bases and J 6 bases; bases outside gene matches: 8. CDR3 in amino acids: CASNSGSGLDTQYF. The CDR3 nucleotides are TGCGCCAGCAATAGCGGGAGTGGATTGGATACGCAGTATTTT.

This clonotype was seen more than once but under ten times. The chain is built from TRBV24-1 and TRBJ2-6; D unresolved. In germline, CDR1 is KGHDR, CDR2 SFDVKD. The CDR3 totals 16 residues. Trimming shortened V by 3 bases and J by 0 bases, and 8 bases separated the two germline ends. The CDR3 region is CATSDPGPSGANVLTF. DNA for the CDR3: TGTGCCACCAGTGATCCTGGACCCTCTGGGGCCAACGTCCTGACTTTC.

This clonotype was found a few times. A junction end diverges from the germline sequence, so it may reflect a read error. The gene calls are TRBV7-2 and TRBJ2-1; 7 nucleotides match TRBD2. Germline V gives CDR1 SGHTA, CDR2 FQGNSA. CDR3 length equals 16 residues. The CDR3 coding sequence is TGTGCCGGCAGCTTTCTGGGGGGGTTAGCCTACAATGAGCAGTTCTTC. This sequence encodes CAGSFLGGLAYNEQFF.

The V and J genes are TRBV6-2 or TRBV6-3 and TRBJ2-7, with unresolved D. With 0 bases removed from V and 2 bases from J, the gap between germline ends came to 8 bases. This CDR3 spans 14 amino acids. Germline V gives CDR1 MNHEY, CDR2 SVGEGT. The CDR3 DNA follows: TGTGCCAGCAGTTACTCGATGCAAACCTACGAGCAGTACTTC. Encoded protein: CASSYSMQTYEQYF.

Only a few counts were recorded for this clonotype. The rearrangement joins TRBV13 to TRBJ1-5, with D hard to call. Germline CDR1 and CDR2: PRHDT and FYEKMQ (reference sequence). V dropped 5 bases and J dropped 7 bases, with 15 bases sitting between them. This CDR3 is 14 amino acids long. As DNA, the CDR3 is TGTGCCAGCAGCGTTGGAGAATCCAGCCAGCCCCAGCATTTT. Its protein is CASSVGESSQPQHF.

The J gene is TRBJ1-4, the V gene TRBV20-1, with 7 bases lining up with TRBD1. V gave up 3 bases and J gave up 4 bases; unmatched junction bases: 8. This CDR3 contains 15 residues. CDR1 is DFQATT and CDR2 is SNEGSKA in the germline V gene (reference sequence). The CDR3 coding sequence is TGCAGTGCTAGGTATTCCGGGACAGTTAATGAAAAACTGTTTTTT. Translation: CSARYSGTVNEKLFF.

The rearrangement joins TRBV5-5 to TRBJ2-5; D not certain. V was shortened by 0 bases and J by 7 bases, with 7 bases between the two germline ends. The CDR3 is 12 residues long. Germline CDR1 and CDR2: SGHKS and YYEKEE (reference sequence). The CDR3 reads CASSLELGTQYF. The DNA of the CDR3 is TGTGCCAGCAGCTTGGAGTTGGGGACCCAGTACTTC. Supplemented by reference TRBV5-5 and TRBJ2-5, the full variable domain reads DAGVTQSPTHLIKTRGQQVTLRCSPISGHKSVSWYQQVLGQGPQFIFQYYEKEERGRGNFPDRFSARQFPNYSSELNVNALLLGDSALYLCASSLELGTQYFGPGTRLLVL.

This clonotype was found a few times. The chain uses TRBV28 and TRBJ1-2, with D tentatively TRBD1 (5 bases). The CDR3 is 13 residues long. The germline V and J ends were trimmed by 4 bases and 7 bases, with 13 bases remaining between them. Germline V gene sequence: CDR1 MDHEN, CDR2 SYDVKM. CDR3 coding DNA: TGTGCCAGCAGTTCCCAGAGGGGAGGTGGCTACACCTTC. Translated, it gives CASSSQRGGGYTF.

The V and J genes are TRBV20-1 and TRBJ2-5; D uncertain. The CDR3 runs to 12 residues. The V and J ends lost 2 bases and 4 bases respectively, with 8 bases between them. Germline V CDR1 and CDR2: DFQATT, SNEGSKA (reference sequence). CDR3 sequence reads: CSARNLRETQYF. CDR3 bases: TGCAGTGCTAGAAACCTCAGAGAGACCCAGTACTTC.

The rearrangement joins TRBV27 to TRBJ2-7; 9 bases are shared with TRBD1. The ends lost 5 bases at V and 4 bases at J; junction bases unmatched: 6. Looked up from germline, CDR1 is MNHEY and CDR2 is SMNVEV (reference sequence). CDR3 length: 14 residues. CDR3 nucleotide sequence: TGTGCCAGCAGTCTAGGACAGGGGATATACGAGCAGTACTTC. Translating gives CASSLGQGIYEQYF.

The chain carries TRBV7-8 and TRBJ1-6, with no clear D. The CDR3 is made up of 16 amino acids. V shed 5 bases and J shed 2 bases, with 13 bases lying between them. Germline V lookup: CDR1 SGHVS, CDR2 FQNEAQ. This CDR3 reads CASSPPGSPYNSPLHF. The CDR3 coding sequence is TGTGCCAGCAGCCCACCTGGAAGCCCCTATAATTCACCCCTCCACTTT. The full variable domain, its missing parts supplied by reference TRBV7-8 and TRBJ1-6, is GAGVSQSPRYKVAKRGQDVALRCDPISGHVSLFWYQQALGQGPEFLTYFQNEAQLDKSGLPSDRFFAERPEGSVSTLKIQRTQQEDSAVYLCASSPPGSPYNSPLHFGNGTRLTVT.

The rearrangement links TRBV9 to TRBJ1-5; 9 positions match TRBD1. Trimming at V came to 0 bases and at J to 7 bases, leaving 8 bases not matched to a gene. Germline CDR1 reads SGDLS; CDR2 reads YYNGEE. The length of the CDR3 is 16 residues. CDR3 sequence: CASSVGQGGRAQPQHF. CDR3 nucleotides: TGTGCCAGCAGCGTAGGACAGGGGGGGCGTGCGCAGCCCCAGCATTTT.

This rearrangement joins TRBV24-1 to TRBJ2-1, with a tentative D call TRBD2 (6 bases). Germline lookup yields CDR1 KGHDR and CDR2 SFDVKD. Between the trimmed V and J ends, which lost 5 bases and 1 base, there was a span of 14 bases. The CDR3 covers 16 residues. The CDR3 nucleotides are TGTGCCACCAGTGGGGGGATTGGGACTTCCTACAATGAGCAGTTCTTC. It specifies CATSGGIGTSYNEQFF.

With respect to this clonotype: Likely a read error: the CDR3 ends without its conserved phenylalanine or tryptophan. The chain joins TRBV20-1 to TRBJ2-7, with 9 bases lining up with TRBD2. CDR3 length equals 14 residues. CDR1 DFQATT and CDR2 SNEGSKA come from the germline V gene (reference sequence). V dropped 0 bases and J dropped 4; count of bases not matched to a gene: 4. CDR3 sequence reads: CSARESLAGYEQYY. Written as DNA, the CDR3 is TGCAGTGCTAGAGAATCCCTAGCGGGGTACGAGCAGTACTAC.

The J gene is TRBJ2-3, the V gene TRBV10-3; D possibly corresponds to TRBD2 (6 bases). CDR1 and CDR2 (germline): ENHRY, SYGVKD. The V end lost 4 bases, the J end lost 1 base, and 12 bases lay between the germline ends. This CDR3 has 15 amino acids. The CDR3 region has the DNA TGTGCCATCAGTGGGTCAACGGGGGGCACAGATACGCAGTATTTT. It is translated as CAISGSTGGTDTQYF.

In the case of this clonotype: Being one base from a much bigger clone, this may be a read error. In nucleotides, the CDR3 is TGTGCCAGCAGCTTCGGACAGGGACCTTCCGACGAGCAGTACTTC. As protein: CASSFGQGPSDEQYF. The J gene is TRBJ2-7, the V gene TRBV6-5; 8 bases are a match to TRBD1. The CDR3 extends over 15 amino acids. Germline CDR1 reads MNHEY; CDR2 reads SVGAGI. V lost 6 bases to trimming and J lost 5 bases; unmatched junction nucleotides: 12.